The sequence of this T cell receptor (beta chain) was determined in a study of blood T cell repertoires in COVID-19. On the study more broadly: The United States, Italy and Spain supplied acute and convalescent COVID-19 samples. Sample material is recorded as cDNA or gDNA derived from T cells, B-cell-depleted T cells, or PBMCs.

In the authors' workflow: From reference gene primer amplification, estimates of nucleated cell counts were derived. Data came from immunoSEQ multiplex PCR; TCRdb stores just in-frame clones and leaves some out. Clone size and the V and J calls come from that table; the DNA yielded D and trimming. The sample contains just under 95,000 clones, about 78% of which appear only once. CDR1 SGHRS and CDR2 YFSETQ come from the germline V gene. V gave up 4 bases and J gave up 2 bases; unmatched junction bases: 7. The CDR3 consists of 15 residues. The TCR originated in a man in his fifties or sixties who had recovered from COVID-19. Sequencing was done on a sample of peripheral blood. The V and J genes are TRBV5-1 and TRBJ2-5, with TRBD2 matching over 8 bases. The CDR3 DNA sequence: TGCGCCAGCAGCCGCACGGGAGGGAGGCAAGAGACCCAGTACTTC. Its protein is CASSRTGGRQETQYF. The complete variable domain, with remaining parts taken from reference TRBV5-1 and TRBJ2-5, reads KAGVTQTPRYLIKTRGQQVTLSCSPISGHRSVSWYQQTPGQGLQFLFEYFSETQRNKGNFPGRFSGRQFSNSRSEMNVSTLELGDSALYLCASSRTGGRQETQYFGPGTRLLVL.